This T cell receptor (beta chain) is drawn from a study of T cell responses to AZD1222 COVID-19 vaccine. Background on the study: Pooled together were second doses at about 4 or about 12 weeks. Whole-study findings and limits: Along spike, vaccine-associated CD4 TCRs were found throughout, with dominance at 160-218 and 743-854.

This clone came up once. The target antigen is unknown. Measured with immunoSEQ multiplex PCR; TCRdb has only the in-frame clones, and not every one. The data show fewer than 150,000 clones, with 80% to 90% seen just once and nearly 3.5% held by the top ten. From germline, CDR1 is SGHAT and CDR2 FQNNGV. V was shortened by 5 bases and J by 6 bases, with 11 bases between the two germline ends. The CDR3 is 13 residues long. Sequences were derived from peripheral blood, sampled on day 0 of AZD1222 vaccination. The chain is built from TRBV11-2 and TRBJ2-1; TRBD2 might be the D (6 bases). This clonotype was sampled from an adult in good health. CDR3 loop: CASSIGLLNEQFF. Written as DNA, the CDR3 is TGTGCCAGCAGCATAGGACTACTCAATGAGCAGTTCTTC.